The TCR beta chain under discussion was sequenced for a study of regulatory T cells in long-lasting Graves disease. Study-wide findings and caveats: The number of shared public clonotypes was higher in persistent patients (roughly 3,000) than new patients (roughly 970). Persistent disease preferred TRBV28, TRBJ1-2 and TRBJ2-5.

This CDR3 region has 13 residues. Trimming shortened V by 5 bases and J by 1 base, and 7 bases separated the two germline ends. The germline gives CDR1 SGHTA, CDR2 FQGNSA. The sample's time point: newly diagnosed GD, antithyroid drugs for less than 3 months. Researchers made the TCR library from RNA that was extracted from PBMCs. Construction of TCR beta libraries relied on iRepertoire HTBI primers and on Arm-PCR targeting CDR3 regions. Using its own MiXCR run on the multiplex PCR reads, TCRdb lists one record per CDR3 protein. The sample lists roughly 420,000 distinct CDR3 sequences, about 17% seen once, with less than 30% in the top ten. In regard to this clonotype: Its antigen is unidentified.

The same data also contributed to another study, on T cells in Graves' hyperthyroidism and ophthalmopathy. That publication notes: With a median lead of around 6.7 months before onset, the model predicted ophthalmopathy.

The sequence came from a woman between 18 and 29 years old with Graves disease. Source: peripheral blood mononuclear cells (PBMCs), taken at new diagnosis, from a patient treated with antithyroid drugs. The gene calls are TRBV7-2 and TRBJ2-3; D is uncertain. The CDR3 sequence is CASSPLRTDTQYF. CDR3 coding DNA: TGTGCCAGCAGCCCCCTCCGCACAGATACGCAGTATTTT.